Only a few counts were recorded for the clone carrying this T cell receptor beta chain. This entry belongs to a study of glioma-infiltrating T cells. Study in general: Dexamethasone exposure before glioma surgery was limited to six or fewer days.

J lost 6 bases, V lost 2 bases, and 12 bases had no gene match. The CDR3 covers 17 residues. Germline CDR1 MNHEY, CDR2 SVGAGI. The iRepertoire nested amplicon-rescue multiplex PCR amplified TCR alpha and beta CDR3s from RNA. Input was about 85-450 ng of tissue mRNA or PBMC total RNA. TCRdb used MiXCR to reprocess the multiplex PCR reads, holding one entry per CDR3 protein. In the table there are 400,000 or so distinct CDR3 sequences, less than 50% of which are singletons. This sequence originates from a human donor with low-grade glioma or glioblastoma, undergoing nonglioma brain surgery, or in good health (not recorded which). The rearrangement links TRBV6-5 to TRBJ2-2; 7 bases fit TRBD1. Sequencing was done on a sample of glioma tissue, nonneoplastic brain tissue, or PBMCs (not recorded which). The CDR3 reads CASSYRGPTTGAGELFF. The CDR3 nucleotides are TGTGCCAGCAGTTACAGGGGACCCACCACAGGGGCCGGGGAGCTGTTTTTT.